These T cell receptor beta chains were read from a single sample in a study of T cell clones after liver transplantation. Clones were sequenced by immunoSEQ multiplex PCR, and TCRdb holds only the in-frame ones, with some missing. In the table there are some 70,000 clones, 80% of which are singletons. The sequencing here drew on CD4+ T cells from blood, taken before liver transplant. These receptors all come from a human donor who received a liver transplant. Each CDR3 is given with its conserved first and last residue. Each record gives: clone size, V gene, J gene, D gene, CDR3 DNA, CDR3 protein. D genes are given only for firm matches. The size entry is marked missing in some rows and otherwise reads once, few, many or a size class.

NA	TRBV7-2	TRBJ2-3	NA	TGTGCCAGCAGCTTAGGCCTGACGAGCGGGTGGACAGATACGCAGTATTTT	CASSLGLTSGWTDTQYF
NA	TRBV7-3	TRBJ2-1	NA	TGTGCCAGCAGCTTAGGGGCAGCCATACCCTACAATGAGCAGTTCTTC	CASSLGAAIPYNEQFF
NA	TRBV11-2	TRBJ1-5	NA	TGTGCCAGCAGCTTAACGCAGAGTAGCAATCAGCCCCAGCATTTT	CASSLTQSSNQPQHF
NA	TRBV9	TRBJ2-2	NA	TGTGCCAGCGGCTTTAGAAGCGAGACCGGGGAGCTGTTTTTT	CASGFRSETGELFF
NA	TRBV18	TRBJ1-1	NA	TGTGCCAGCTCACTTGGTAGCGACACTGAAGCTTTCTTT	CASSLGSDTEAFF
NA	TRBV7-2	TRBJ1-4	TRBD1	TGTGCCAGCAGCTCCCAGGGGGGCAGGGGGAATGAAAAACTGTTTTTT	CASSSQGGRGNEKLFF
NA	TRBV11-2	TRBJ2-6	TRBD2	TGTGCCAGCAGCGGGGAGGGATCTGGGGCCAACGTCCTGACTTTC	CASSGEGSGANVLTF
NA	TRBV18	TRBJ2-3	TRBD1	TGTGCCAGCTCACTATCGACAGGGGGAGATACGCAGTATTTT	CASSLSTGGDTQYF
few	TRBV6-5	TRBJ1-1	NA	TGTGCCAGCACCCGAGGGGTGGGTGACACTGAAGCTTTCTTT	CASTRGVGDTEAFF
NA	TRBV11-2	TRBJ2-1	NA	TGTGCCAGCAGCTTAGCGGGCGGCTCCTACAATGAGCAGTTCTTC	CASSLAGGSYNEQFF
NA	TRBV21-1	TRBJ2-7	NA	TGTGCCAGCCGCAGCGTCCCTCTTGGGTCCTACGAGCAGTACTTC	CASRSVPLGSYEQYF
few	TRBV5-4	TRBJ1-2	NA	TGTGCCAGCAGCTTGGGTGGGACCACGTACTATGGCTACACCTTC	CASSLGGTTYYGYTF
NA	TRBV27	TRBJ2-5	NA	TGTGCCAGCAGTTTATCGAGATTACAAGAGACCCAGTACTTC	CASSLSRLQETQYF
NA	TRBV6-1	TRBJ2-4	NA	TGTGCCAGCAGTGGTTCCAGAACCTTTATAAACATTCAGTACTTC	CASSGSRTFINIQYF
NA	TRBV5-1	TRBJ1-2	TRBD1	TGCGCCAGCAGCTACTGGGACAGGGATGGCTACACCTTC	CASSYWDRDGYTF
NA	TRBV7-8	TRBJ1-2	NA	TGTGCCAGCAGCTTAGGAAAGTCTAGCTATGGCTACACCTTC	CASSLGKSSYGYTF
NA	TRBV11-1	TRBJ2-7	NA	TGTGCCAGCAGCCCCCAGGACCGGTACGAGCAGTACTTC	CASSPQDRYEQYF
NA	TRBV29-1	TRBJ2-2	NA	TGCAGCGTTGGAAAACCCCTTACCGGGGAGCTGTTTTTT	CSVGKPLTGELFF
NA	TRBV2	TRBJ2-1	NA	TGTGCCAGCAGTGGCCGTGGGCGAAACCGCGAGGACAATGAGCAGTTCTTC	CASSGRGRNREDNEQFF
NA	TRBV6-1	TRBJ1-5	NA	TGTGCCTCCTTTCTCGGGGGGAACAATCAGCCCCAGCATTTT	CASFLGGNNQPQHF
NA	TRBV5-1	TRBJ2-2	TRBD2	TGCGCCAGCAGACTTGGCCGAGCGGGAGTACCCGGGGAGCTGTTTTTT	CASRLGRAGVPGELFF
NA	TRBV19	TRBJ1-5	NA	TGTGCCAGTAGTATTCGAGTGGGGGTAAGTCAGCCCCAGCATTTT	CASSIRVGVSQPQHF
NA	TRBV7-2	TRBJ2-5	NA	TGTGCCAGCAGCTTGGGGAACCAAGAGACCCAGTACTTC	CASSLGNQETQYF
once	TRBV28	TRBJ2-5	NA	TGTGCCAGCAGCACTCGTGGGGAGACCCAGTACTTC	CASSTRGETQYF
NA	TRBV27	TRBJ2-1	NA	TGTGCCAGCAGTCTCGAGGCGGGGACCTCCTACAATGAGCAGTTCTTC	CASSLEAGTSYNEQFF
once	TRBV2	TRBJ1-1	NA	TGTGCCAGCAGGTTGGAGCGGATGAACACTGAAGCTTTCTTT	CASRLERMNTEAFF
NA	TRBV14	TRBJ2-5	TRBD1	TGTGCCAGCAGCCAAACAGGGGTTCCCGGAAAGACCCAGTACTTC	CASSQTGVPGKTQYF
NA	TRBV10-1	TRBJ2-1	NA	TGCGCCAGCAGTGAGTCAGCTAGCTCCTACAATGAGCAGTTCTTC	CASSESASSYNEQFF
NA	TRBV4-3	TRBJ2-1	TRBD2	TGCGCCAGCAGCCAAGATTTCGGGACTAGCGGGGTCAATGAGCAGTTCTTC	CASSQDFGTSGVNEQFF
NA	TRBV6-5	TRBJ2-7	TRBD1	TGTGCCAGCAGGAAAGGGACAGCACCCTACGAGCAGTACTTC	CASRKGTAPYEQYF
NA	TRBV2	TRBJ1-1	NA	TGTGCCAGCAGTAGCGGCAGTAGGGGCACTGAAGCTTTCTTT	CASSSGSRGTEAFF
NA	TRBV5-1	TRBJ1-4	NA	TGCGCCAGCAGCGGCGGGACCTGGGGTGAAAAACTGTTTTTT	CASSGGTWGEKLFF
NA	TRBV2	TRBJ2-3	TRBD2	TGTGCCAGCAGTGGGATTAGCGGGCGATTGGATACGCAGTATTTT	CASSGISGRLDTQYF
few	TRBV5-1	TRBJ1-5	NA	TGCGCCAGCAGCTTGGATGGGGCTCAGCCCCAGCATTTT	CASSLDGAQPQHF
NA	TRBV7-7	TRBJ2-5	TRBD2	TGTGCTAGCAGCCAGCTAGCGGAGTCCAGGGCCCAGTACTTC	CASSQLAESRAQYF
NA	TRBV5-1	TRBJ2-6	NA	TGCGCCAGCAGCCCAACCCCCCGGGACCGAGGTTCTGGGGCCAACGTCCTGACTTTC	CASSPTPRDRGSGANVLTF
NA	TRBV27	TRBJ2-3	TRBD2	TGTGCCAGCGCGGGACTAGCGGGAGGCGATACGCAGTATTTT	CASAGLAGGDTQYF
once	TRBV2	TRBJ1-4	TRBD1	TGTGCCAGCAGTTTCCGGACAGGAACTAATGAAAAACTGTTTTTT	CASSFRTGTNEKLFF
few	TRBV27	TRBJ2-7	NA	TGTGCCAGCAGTTCAACAGGGCGTGACGAGCAGTACTTC	CASSSTGRDEQYF
NA	TRBV7-3	TRBJ2-3	NA	TGTGCCAGCAGCTTAAGGATAGCGCTGGAAACAGATACGCAGTATTTT	CASSLRIALETDTQYF
NA	TRBV19	TRBJ2-2	NA	TGTGCCAGTACCATACGTATAAACACCGGGGAGCTGTTTTTT	CASTIRINTGELFF
NA	TRBV11-2	TRBJ2-7	NA	TGTGCCAGCACCCAACTATCGGGCGACTACGAGCAGTACTTC	CASTQLSGDYEQYF
NA	TRBV19	TRBJ1-1	NA	TGTGCCAGTAGTATTGGTCGACTCTACACTGAAGCTTTCTTT	CASSIGRLYTEAFF
few	TRBV30	TRBJ2-3	NA	TGTGCCTGGAGTCCCTCGCTGGGCGCAGATACGCAGTATTTT	CAWSPSLGADTQYF
NA	TRBV7-6	TRBJ2-3	NA	TGTGCCAGCAGCTTAAGCCTGCGAGGCACCAGCACAGATACGCAGTATTTT	CASSLSLRGTSTDTQYF
NA	TRBV5-1	TRBJ1-3	NA	TGCGCCAGCAGCTTGGGGCCGGGGGCCAACACCATATATTTT	CASSLGPGANTIYF
NA	TRBV5-1	TRBJ2-3	NA	TGCGCCAGCAGCCAATCGACGGGCGCAGATACGCAGTATTTT	CASSQSTGADTQYF
once	TRBV9	TRBJ2-3	TRBD2	TGTGCCAGCAGCGTTTCTAGCGGAAACACAGATACGCAGTATTTT	CASSVSSGNTDTQYF
NA	TRBV6-5	TRBJ2-5	TRBD2	TGTGCCAGCCGGGGACTAGCGGGAGATGAGACCCAGTACTTC	CASRGLAGDETQYF
NA	TRBV11-2	TRBJ1-4	NA	TGTGCCAGCAGCTTAAGTAGGTCCAGAGCTAATGAAAAACTGTTTTTT	CASSLSRSRANEKLFF
NA	TRBV6-5	TRBJ2-1	TRBD2	TGTGCCAGCAAGCGGGACGGTGAGCAGTTCTTC	CASKRDGEQFF
NA	TRBV10-2	TRBJ2-5	NA	TGCGCCAGCAGTAGGGGGGTAGACGAGACCCAGTACTTC	CASSRGVDETQYF
NA	TRBV5-1	TRBJ2-1	NA	TGCGCCAGCAGCTTAGGGGGAGCCATCTACAATGAGCAGTTCTTC	CASSLGGAIYNEQFF